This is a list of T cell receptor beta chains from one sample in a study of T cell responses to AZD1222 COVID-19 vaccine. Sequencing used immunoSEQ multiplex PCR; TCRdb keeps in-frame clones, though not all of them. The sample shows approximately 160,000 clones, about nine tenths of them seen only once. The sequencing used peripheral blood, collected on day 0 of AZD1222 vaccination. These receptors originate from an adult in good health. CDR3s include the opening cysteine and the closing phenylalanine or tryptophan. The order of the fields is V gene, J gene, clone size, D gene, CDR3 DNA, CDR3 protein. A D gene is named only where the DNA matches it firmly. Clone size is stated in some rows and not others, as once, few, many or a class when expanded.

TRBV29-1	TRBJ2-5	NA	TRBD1	TGCAGCGTTGGAGAGGGGGCGAGAGAGACCCAGTACTTC	CSVGEGARETQYF
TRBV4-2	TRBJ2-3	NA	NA	TGTGCCAGCAGCCAAGATCCCTGGGCCCAAGATACGCAGTATTTT	CASSQDPWAQDTQYF
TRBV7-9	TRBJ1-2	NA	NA	TGTGCCAGCAGCAAATCCGATTCGACGGGTGGCTACACCTTC	CASSKSDSTGGYTF
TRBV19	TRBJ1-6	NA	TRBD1	TGTGCCAGTAAAGAGTACAGGGGTAAGGAATCACCCCTCCACTTT	CASKEYRGKESPLHF
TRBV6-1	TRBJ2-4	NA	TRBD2	TGTGCCAGCAGTGAAGCGGGCGGGAGTATCGCCAAAAACATTCAGTACTTC	CASSEAGGSIAKNIQYF
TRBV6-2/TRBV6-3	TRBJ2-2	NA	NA	TGTGCCAGCAGTTACTCGGACGGTGCCGGGGAGCTGTTTTTT	CASSYSDGAGELFF
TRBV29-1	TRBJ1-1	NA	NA	TGCAGCGTTGAAGGGCGGATGAACACTGAAGCTTTCTTT	CSVEGRMNTEAFF
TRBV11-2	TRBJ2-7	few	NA	TGTGCCAGCAGCCATAAACCCTACGAGCAGTACTTC	CASSHKPYEQYF
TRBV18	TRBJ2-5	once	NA	TGTGCCAGCTCACCAGGGGAGACCCAGTACTTC	CASSPGETQYF
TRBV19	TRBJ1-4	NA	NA	TGTGCCAGTAGTTTCCTCAAGGGGGAAAAACTGTTTTTT	CASSFLKGEKLFF
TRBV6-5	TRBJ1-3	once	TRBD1	TGTGCCAGCAGCCCGACAGGGACTGGAAACACCATATATTTT	CASSPTGTGNTIYF
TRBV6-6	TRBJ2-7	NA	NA	TGTGCCAGCAGTTACACGGCGGGCTACGAGCAGTACTTC	CASSYTAGYEQYF
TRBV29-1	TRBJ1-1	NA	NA	TGCAGCGTCCAACGGGGGGCTGAAGCTTTCTTT	CSVQRGAEAFF
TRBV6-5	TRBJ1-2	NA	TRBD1	TGTGCCAGCAGGCCGGGACAGAACTATGGCTACACCTTC	CASRPGQNYGYTF
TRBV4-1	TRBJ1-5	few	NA	TGCGCCAGCAGCCAAGATCCCTTCAATCAGCCCCAGCATTTT	CASSQDPFNQPQHF
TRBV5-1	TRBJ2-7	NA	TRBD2	TGCGCCAGCAGCCCTACTGGGACTAGCGGATCCTACGAGCAGTACTTC	CASSPTGTSGSYEQYF
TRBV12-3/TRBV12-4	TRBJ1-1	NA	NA	TGTGCCAGCAGTTTGCCCGTGAACACTGAAGCTTTCTTT	CASSLPVNTEAFF
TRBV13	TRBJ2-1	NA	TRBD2	TGTGCCAGCAGCTCTATCGGAGGGCTAGCGGGGAACAATGAGCAGTTCTTC	CASSSIGGLAGNNEQFF